A single sample gave rise to the 22 T cell receptor beta chains below, sequenced in a study of T cells in tumors after PD-1 blockade. Repertoires were generated with immunoSEQ multiplex PCR, while TCRdb's copy carries only in-frame clones and drops some. The table shows about 33,000 clones, with roughly 73% occurring only once. The sequencing here drew on PBMCs, taken before anti-PD-1 treatment. The receptors come from a human donor with basal cell carcinoma.

The genes are TRBV7-6 and TRBJ1-1, with 9 bases that match TRBD1. Trimming removed 7 bases from V and 1 base from J; junction bases left unmatched: 4. CDR1 is SGHVS, CDR2 FNYEAQ, per germline. The CDR3 runs to 14 residues. The CDR3, as DNA: TGTGCCAGCACCAAGGACAGGGGGAACACTGAAGCTTTCTTT. It is translated as CASTKDRGNTEAFF.

This sequence joins TRBV29-1 and TRBJ2-1; TRBD2 agrees at 7 bases. CDR1 and CDR2 (germline): SQVTM, ANQGSEA. V lost 7 bases, J lost 8 bases, and 11 bases stayed unmatched. The CDR3 runs 13 residues. CDR3 sequence (DNA): TGCAGCGGAGGATCGGGGGGATCGCATGAGCAGTTCTTC. It codes for CSGGSGGSHEQFF.

The chain couples TRBV6-5 to TRBJ2-3; 9 nucleotides line up with TRBD2. J gave up 1 base and V 7 bases, and 6 bases lay outside the gene matches. In germline, CDR1 is MNHEY, CDR2 SVGAGI. The CDR3 extends over 15 amino acids. CDR3 in DNA: TGTGCCAGCACTGGGGTAGCGGGGGGCACAGATACGCAGTATTTT. Translation: CASTGVAGGTDTQYF.

The genes are TRBV18 and TRBJ1-2, with 7 bases identical to TRBD1. Losses at the gene ends were 5 bases for V and 5 bases for J; bases not matched to a gene: 5. The CDR3 has 13 residues. Germline V CDR1 and CDR2: KGHSH, LQKENI. CDR3: CASSSRQGYGYTF. CDR3 DNA: TGTGCCAGCTCATCACGACAGGGTTATGGCTACACCTTC.

J is TRBJ2-3 and V is TRBV6-5, with 8 bases identical to TRBD1. The V gene end was trimmed by 6 bases and the J gene end by 2 bases; junction bases not matched to a gene: 4. Looked up from germline, CDR1 is MNHEY and CDR2 is SVGAGI. The CDR3 is made up of 14 amino acids. CDR3 sequence: CASRPGQVTDTQYF. The CDR3 nucleotides are TGTGCCAGCAGGCCGGGACAGGTCACAGATACGCAGTATTTT.

This clone showed up just a few times. A read error may produce the germline difference seen at one junction end. This chain joins TRBV7-7 and TRBJ2-5, with 8 bases that match TRBD1. The CDR3 consists of 15 residues. Germline CDR1 reads SSHAT; CDR2 reads FNYEAQ (reference sequence). The CDR3 DNA reads as TGTGCTAGCAGCCCCCGGACAGGGAAGCAAGAGACCCAGTACTTC. It translates to CASSPRTGKQETQYF.

This chain connects TRBV5-1 to TRBJ1-3; D is possibly TRBD1 (5 bases). CDR1 SGHRS and CDR2 YFSETQ come from the germline V gene. V was trimmed by 4 bases and J by 2 bases, leaving 10 bases between them. The CDR3 covers 14 residues. The CDR3 here is CASSPGTAGNTIYF. For the CDR3, the DNA is TGCGCCAGCAGCCCCGGGACGGCTGGAAACACCATATATTTT.

J is TRBJ2-7 and V is TRBV5-6; 7 nucleotides line up with TRBD1. The CDR3 loop spans 16 amino acids. Germline lookup yields CDR1 SGHDT and CDR2 YYEEEE. The V and J ends lost 3 bases and 0 bases, in that order; junction bases with no gene match: 9. The CDR3 loop reads CASSWGRTGSSYEQYF. The CDR3 coding sequence is TGTGCCAGCAGCTGGGGACGGACAGGAAGCTCCTACGAGCAGTACTTC.

V and J are TRBV7-2 and TRBJ2-1, with D possibly being TRBD1 or TRBD2 (6 bases each). V lost 7 bases and J lost 5, with 18 bases in between. This CDR3 spans 15 amino acids. CDR1 SGHTA and CDR2 FQGNSA come from the germline V gene. CDR3: CASTGGGGVHNEQFF. The CDR3 DNA sequence: TGTGCCAGCACCGGAGGGGGAGGAGTCCACAATGAGCAGTTCTTC. Drawing the rest from reference TRBV7-2 and TRBJ2-1, the complete variable domain is GAGVSQSPSNKVTEKGKDVELRCDPISGHTALYWYRQSLGQGLEFLIYFQGNSAPDKSGLPSDRFSAERTGGSVSTLTIQRTQQEDSAVYLCASTGGGGVHNEQFFGPGTRLTVL.

Here the CDR3 DNA reads TGTGCCAGCAGCTTTCCCGGGACAGGGATAACCGGGGAGCTGTTTTTT. This encodes CASSFPGTGITGELFF. The V and J genes are TRBV5-4 and TRBJ2-2; 9 bases map to TRBD1. V trimming: 2 bases; J trimming: 5 bases; junction bases outside the gene matches: 7. The CDR3 has 16 amino acids. Germline V CDR1 and CDR2: SGHNT, YYREEE (reference sequence). The whole variable domain, filled in from reference TRBV5-4 and TRBJ2-2, reads ETGVTQSPTHLIKTRGQQVTLRCSSQSGHNTVSWYQQALGQGPQFIFQYYREEENGRGNFPPRFSGLQFPNYSSELNVNALELDDSALYLCASSFPGTGITGELFFGEGSRLTVL.

In the case of this clone: The junction and the germline gene differ at one end; a read error may be behind it. The chain recombines TRBV5-4 with TRBJ2-7; D is unresolved. This CDR3 comprises 14 residues. Germline assignment: CDR1 SGHNT and CDR2 YYREEE (reference sequence). CDR3 in amino acids: CASSGALGTYEQHF. The CDR3 DNA sequence: TGTGCCAGCAGCGGAGCCCTGGGCACCTACGAGCAGCACTTC.

The V gene is TRBV19, the J gene TRBJ1-1; no definite D call. V was clipped by 3 bases and J by 4 bases, with 9 bases between them. The germline V gene encodes CDR1 LNHDA and CDR2 SQIVND (reference sequence). This CDR3 has 13 amino acids. The CDR3 nucleotides are TGTGCCAGTAGTATCCCCCCTTTCACTGAAGCTTTCTTT. Amino acid sequence: CASSIPPFTEAFF.

This clone was counted only a few times. The chain recombines TRBV6-6 with TRBJ1-1, with D tentatively TRBD1 (5 bases). This CDR3 is built from 13 residues. Germline assignment: CDR1 MNHNY and CDR2 SVGAGI (reference sequence). Trimming shortened V by 7 bases and J by 6 bases, and 15 bases separated the two germline ends. As DNA, the CDR3 is TGTGCCAGCACCCTCGGGACGACCGCTGAAGCTTTCTTT. It is translated as CASTLGTTAEAFF.

This chain connects TRBV29-1 to TRBJ2-1; no firm D call. Deletions cut 7 bases from V and 9 bases from J, with 13 bases between. CDR1 SQVTM and CDR2 ANQGSEA come from the germline V gene. The CDR3 spans 11 residues. The chain's CDR3 is CSEITDREQFF. CDR3 sequence (DNA): TGCAGCGAGATTACCGACCGTGAGCAGTTCTTC.

This chain links TRBV14 with TRBJ1-1; 10 positions match TRBD1. Unmatched junction bases numbered 8, after V lost 4 bases and J lost 3 bases. The CDR3 contains 16 residues. Germline CDR1 and CDR2: SGHDN and FVKESK. CDR3 amino acids: CASSPWTGGSYTEAFF. CDR3 bases: TGTGCCAGCAGCCCTTGGACAGGGGGGAGTTACACTGAAGCTTTCTTT.

This sequence joins TRBV28 and TRBJ1-5, with 7 nucleotides matching TRBD1. Unmatched junction bases numbered 7, after V lost 5 bases and J lost 3 bases. The CDR3 contains 15 residues. Germline-derived CDR1 and CDR2 are MDHEN and SYDVKM. As DNA, the CDR3 is TGTGCCAGCAGTGCGTCTACAGGGGTCAATCAGCCCCAGCATTTT. Amino acids: CASSASTGVNQPQHF.

This clone has only a few counts. V gene TRBV7-9 combines with J gene TRBJ1-2; D remains unclear. Trimming left V 5 bases short and J 7 bases short, with 5 bases between. The CDR3 is 10 amino acids. The germline CDR1 and CDR2 sequences are SEHNR and FQNEAQ (reference sequence). The DNA for the CDR3 is TGTGCCAGCAGCGGAGGTGGCTACACCTTC. Translating gives CASSGGGYTF.

The gene calls are TRBV14 and TRBJ1-1; D gene uncertain. Germline V gives CDR1 SGHDN, CDR2 FVKESK. The CDR3 is 13 residues long. The V and J ends lost 0 bases and 5 bases respectively, with 7 bases between them. The CDR3 region has the DNA TGTGCCAGCAGCCAAGAGGTACGGACTGAAGCTTTCTTT. This codes for CASSQEVRTEAFF.

This sequence joins TRBV10-3 and TRBJ2-3, with D perhaps matching TRBD1 (6 bases). This CDR3 has 15 residues. The germline V gene encodes CDR1 ENHRY and CDR2 SYGVKD. Trimming cost V 6 bases and J 0 bases, with 13 bases left between them. CDR3 bases: TGTGCCATCAGCCGAAACGACAGGAGCACAGATACGCAGTATTTT. It yields the protein CAISRNDRSTDTQYF.

This clone was seen just once. This sequence joins TRBV9 and TRBJ2-2; D possibly uses TRBD1 or TRBD2 (6 bases each). The germline V gene has CDR1 SGDLS and CDR2 YYNGEE. The CDR3 totals 16 residues. V lost 0 bases, J lost 0 bases, and 9 bases lay in between. Here the CDR3 DNA reads TGTGCCAGCAGCGTAGGGGGGGACACGAACACCGGGGAGCTGTTTTTT. This gives the protein CASSVGGDTNTGELFF.

The chain links TRBV7-9 to TRBJ2-3, with D tentatively TRBD1 (5 bases). V lost 6 bases and J 0 bases, leaving 13 bases between the germline ends. The CDR3 sequence is 15 residues long. CDR1 is SEHNR, CDR2 FQNEAQ, per germline (reference sequence). Here the CDR3 reads CASSYRSASTDTQYF. The CDR3 DNA is TGTGCCAGCAGTTACAGGAGTGCGAGCACAGATACGCAGTATTTT.

The chain recombines TRBV5-8 with TRBJ1-2; no clear D. The germline V and J ends were trimmed by 4 bases and 4 bases, with 14 bases remaining between them. The CDR3 has 14 residues. Germline lookup yields CDR1 SGHTS and CDR2 YDEGEE. The CDR3: CASSPIYAGYGYTF. CDR3 coding DNA: TGTGCCAGCAGCCCAATCTACGCGGGCTATGGCTACACCTTC.